This T cell receptor (beta chain) stems from a study of blood T cell repertoires in COVID-19. Methods used by the authors: The authors estimated nucleated cell counts from reference gene primer amplification. TCRdb's copy holds only in-frame clones and misses some; the assay was immunoSEQ multiplex PCR. That table is the source of V, J and clone size, and D and trimming were worked out from the DNA. The sample carries about 120,000 clones, around 84% recorded once. This clonotype originated in a human donor in a cohort sampled during active COVID-19. The material sequenced was peripheral blood.

CDR3 residues: CASIAQLTGGTEAFF. The CDR3 DNA sequence: TGTGCCAGCATCGCCCAACTTACAGGGGGTACTGAAGCTTTCTTT. The chain joins TRBV2 to TRBJ1-1, with 8 bases lining up with TRBD1. The germline V gene has CDR1 SNHLY and CDR2 FYNNEI. Trimming at V came to 7 bases and at J to 5 bases, leaving 12 bases not matched to a gene. This CDR3 has 15 amino acids.